This entry is about one T cell receptor (beta chain). This sample was included in a study of blood T cell repertoires in COVID-19. Turning to the study itself: COVID-19 samples, acute and convalescent, were from the United States, Italy and Spain. In each case, the material was cDNA or gDNA derived from T cells, B-cell-depleted T cells, or PBMCs.

Per the authors' pipeline: The assay estimated nucleated cells by amplifying reference gene primers. TCRdb's table, derived via immunoSEQ multiplex PCR, lists solely in-frame clones and lacks some. The V and J calls and clone size come from that table; D and trimming were worked out from the DNA. The table has approximately 94,000 clones, almost 80% seen once. This CDR3 region has 14 residues. Germline lookup yields CDR1 SNHLY and CDR2 FYNNEI. After removal of 4 bases from V and 4 bases from J, the junction contained 1 base not matched to a gene. The TCR originated in a woman aged 70 to 79 with acute or convalescent COVID-19. Specimen: peripheral blood. The gene calls are TRBV2 and TRBJ2-1; TRBD2 matches at 10 bases. Here the CDR3 reads CASSGAGGYNEQFF. The CDR3 coding sequence is TGTGCCAGCAGTGGAGCGGGGGGGTACAATGAGCAGTTCTTC.